The 7 T cell receptor beta chains in this list originate from one sample, sequenced in a study of PD-L1 blockade in urothelial cancer. Only in-frame clones appear in the TCRdb table, and some are missing; sequencing was by immunoSEQ multiplex PCR. The sample consists of roughly 120,000 clones, about four fifths of them appearing once. Time point defined: pretreatment peripheral blood. Source: PBMCs, taken around atezolizumab (anti-PD-L1) treatment. The receptors derive from a man aged 50 to 59 with urothelial cancer.

Worth noting for this clone: At one end, the junction sequence differs from germline, possibly due to a read error. The chain employs TRBV7-7 and TRBJ2-1; the D is unclear. CDR1 and CDR2 (germline): SSHAT, FNYEAQ (reference sequence). CDR3 length equals 12 residues. DNA for the CDR3: TGTGCTAGCAGCTCCCTATATGGTGAGCAGTTCTTC. Residues: CASSSLYGEQFF.

The chain joins TRBV5-8 to TRBJ2-5, with TRBD1 matching over 8 bases. The V and J ends lost 3 bases and 4 bases, in that order; junction bases with no gene match: 8. The CDR3 length is 15 residues. CDR1 is SGHTS, CDR2 YDEGEE, per germline. The CDR3 sequence is CASSSTGALLETQYF. In DNA form, the CDR3 reads TGTGCCAGCAGCTCGACAGGGGCTCTGTTAGAGACCCAGTACTTC.

The chain combines TRBV5-1 with TRBJ2-7; D is perhaps TRBD2 (6 bases). V was clipped by 4 bases and J by 6 bases, with 14 bases between them. Germline loops: CDR1 SGHRS, CDR2 YFSETQ. The CDR3 sequence is 13 residues long. For the CDR3, the DNA is TGCGCCAGCAGCCTTGATGGGGGGACCGAGCAGTACTTC. It codes for CASSLDGGTEQYF.

The rearrangement joins TRBV10-3 to TRBJ2-7, with 7 bases lining up with TRBD2. The V gene end was trimmed by 5 bases and the J gene end by 3 bases; junction bases not matched to a gene: 10. There are 15 residues in the CDR3. Germline CDR1 reads ENHRY; CDR2 reads SYGVKD. The CDR3: CAISSTSELNYEQYF. In DNA form, the CDR3 reads TGTGCCATCAGTTCTACTAGCGAACTGAACTACGAGCAGTACTTC.

The V and J genes are TRBV28 and TRBJ1-2; D remains ambiguous. The V gene's germline CDR1 is MDHEN and CDR2 SYDVKM. This CDR3 is built from 14 residues. Trimming cost V 7 bases and J 8 bases, with 20 bases left between them. The CDR3 region is CASTNEPRVGGYTF. CDR3 DNA sequence: TGTGCCAGCACCAACGAGCCGCGGGTCGGCGGCTACACCTTC.

The rearrangement links TRBV18 to TRBJ2-7; tentative D call: TRBD1 (7 bases). Between the trimmed V and J ends, which lost 3 bases and 6 bases, there was a span of 15 bases. Germline loops: CDR1 KGHSH, CDR2 LQKENI. The CDR3 totals 14 residues. Here the CDR3 reads CASSPGSQGGEQYF. CDR3 DNA sequence: TGTGCCAGCTCACCGGGCAGCCAGGGGGGCGAGCAGTACTTC.

The V call is TRBV28, the J call TRBJ1-1, with D hard to call. The CDR3 totals 15 residues. The V end lost 5 bases, the J end lost 3 bases, and 16 bases lay between the germline ends. Germline V gene data show CDR1 as MDHEN and CDR2 as SYDVKM. Here the CDR3 DNA reads TGTGCCAGCAGTGCGACTTATGGAGCGGACACTGAAGCTTTCTTT. Encoded protein: CASSATYGADTEAFF.